These 26 T cell receptor beta chains were sequenced from one sample in a study of T cells in Graves' hyperthyroidism and ophthalmopathy. Researchers amplified the TCR beta CDR3 regions from RNA transcripts. During a first-round RT-PCR of the TCR CDR3, the HTBI primer set was used. TCRdb passed the multiplex PCR reads through MiXCR, listing each CDR3 protein once. Of more than 75,000 distinct CDR3 sequences in the sample, just over 50% were seen once. The specimen was blood. Receptors originate from a woman between 40 and 50 years old with Graves' hyperthyroidism.

This clonotype turned up a few times. The chain is built from TRBV5-4 and TRBJ1-6, with 9 bases that match TRBD1. Germline CDR1 is SGHNT and CDR2 is YYREEE (reference sequence). This CDR3 is 14 amino acids long. V gave up 3 bases and J gave up 9 bases; unmatched junction bases: 4. The CDR3 DNA is TGTGCCAGCAGCTCCGGGACAGGGTTTTCACCCCTCCACTTT. Its protein product is CASSSGTGFSPLHF.

This rearrangement joins TRBV5-1 to TRBJ2-2; D is uncertain. Germline V gene lookup returns CDR1 SGHRS and CDR2 YFSETQ. V gave up 5 bases and J gave up 15 bases, with 14 bases separating them. The CDR3 runs 11 residues. In nucleotides, the CDR3 is TGCGCCAGCAGGCGAAACGTTGAGGTGTTTTTT. It codes for CASRRNVEVFF.

The chain is built from TRBV20-1 and TRBJ2-7; the D gene could be TRBD1 or TRBD2 (5 bases each). Germline V CDR1 and CDR2: DFQATT, SNEGSKA (reference sequence). Trimming removed 6 bases from V and 2 bases from J, with 17 bases in between. CDR3 size: 14 residues. CDR3 nucleotide sequence: TGCAGTGCCCCTCCATCCGGGACGCCCTACGAGCAGTACTTC. Its translation is CSAPPSGTPYEQYF.

Of note for this clonotype: The germline gene is not matched at one end of the junction; a read error may be the cause. J is TRBJ1-3 and V is TRBV10-3, with TRBD1 identical over 9 bases. Per the germline V gene, CDR1 is ENHRY and CDR2 is SYGVKD. The CDR3 extends over 13 amino acids. As DNA, the CDR3 is TGTGCCACCAGTGGGGGGGACAGGGACACCATATATTTT. It yields the protein CATSGGDRDTIYF.

This clonotype has ten or more counts. J is TRBJ1-4 and V is TRBV10-2; maybe TRBD1 (5 bases). CDR1 and CDR2 (germline): WSHSY, SAAADI. V lost 0 bases and J lost 5, with 10 bases in between. The CDR3 is 15 amino acids. CDR3 coding DNA: TGCGCCAGCAGTGAGTCCGACAGATTGAATGAAAAACTGTTTTTT. This translates into CASSESDRLNEKLFF.

The sample holds many counts of this clonotype. V gene TRBV7-9 combines with J gene TRBJ1-1; 8 positions agree with TRBD1. V was pared by 5 bases and J by 0 bases, with 5 bases of the junction left unmatched. The CDR3 sequence is 15 residues long. Germline CDR1 reads SEHNR; CDR2 reads FQNEAQ (reference sequence). In nucleotides, the CDR3 is TGTGCCAGCAGCCAACAGGGGGGGGTGAACACTGAAGCTTTCTTT. Translating gives CASSQQGGVNTEAFF.

This clonotype occurred many times. This chain links TRBV5-1 with TRBJ2-5; 12 bases fit TRBD2. V was pared by 3 bases and J by 5 bases, with 11 bases of the junction left unmatched. The CDR3 has 17 amino acids. Germline lookup yields CDR1 SGHRS and CDR2 YFSETQ. In DNA, the CDR3 is TGCGCCAGCAGCTCGCTAGCGGGAGGGCCGGGGCGGGAGACCCAGTACTTC. Amino acids: CASSSLAGGPGRETQYF.

This clonotype has a count of ten or more. The V call is TRBV20-1, the J call TRBJ1-1; maybe TRBD1 (5 bases). V was trimmed by 3 bases and J by 5 bases, leaving 13 bases between them. CDR1 and CDR2 (germline): DFQATT, SNEGSKA (reference sequence). The CDR3 runs to 13 residues. CDR3 DNA sequence: TGCAGTGCTAGTGGAGGGGCCTGGACTGAAGCTTTCTTT. As protein: CSASGGAWTEAFF.

Turning to this clonotype: The final CDR3 position lacks the conserved phenylalanine or tryptophan, pointing to a likely read error. The DNA is omitted, as the CDR3 cannot be located on it reliably, and the CDR3 follows TCRdb's listing. This chain links TRBV7-9 with TRBJ2-6; the table's D call TRBD1 went unverified against the DNA. The CDR3 spans 17 residues, counting both ends. Germline CDR1 reads SEHNR; CDR2 reads FQNEAQ (reference sequence). The chain's CDR3 is CASSPQGVLSGANVLAL.

In this sample, this clonotype turned up many times. This rearrangement joins TRBV7-8 to TRBJ1-5; the D is unclear. There are 15 residues in the CDR3. Trimming cost V 1 base and J 2 bases, with 9 bases left between them. The germline V gene encodes CDR1 SGHVS and CDR2 FQNEAQ. DNA of the CDR3: TGTGCCAGCAGCTTAGAAGTAAGGCGCAATCAGCCCCAGCATTTT. Amino acid sequence: CASSLEVRRNQPQHF.

The chain is built from TRBV20-1 and TRBJ2-5; D unclear. The CDR3 covers 12 residues. Trimming pared 3 bases from V and 3 bases from J, leaving 8 bases between. The germline V gene has CDR1 DFQATT and CDR2 SNEGSKA (reference sequence). This CDR3 reads CSARSREETQYF. CDR3 nucleotide sequence: TGCAGTGCTAGGTCAAGGGAAGAGACCCAGTACTTC.

This clonotype is a singleton in its sample. The V call is TRBV7-9, the J call TRBJ2-7; 8 bases fit TRBD2. V shed 4 bases and J 2 bases; nucleotides not matched to a gene: 4. Per germline, CDR1 SEHNR and CDR2 FQNEAQ (reference sequence). The CDR3 spans 14 residues. The CDR3 nucleotides read TGTGCCAGCAGCTGGGCTAGCGGGCCCTACGAGCAGTACTTC. Its protein product is CASSWASGPYEQYF.

This clonotype was recorded once. The chain carries TRBV9 and TRBJ2-3; D ambiguous. V lost 2 bases and J 4 bases, leaving 8 bases between the germline ends. The CDR3 length is 13 residues. Germline lookup yields CDR1 SGDLS and CDR2 YYNGEE. The CDR3 bases are TGTGCCAGCAGCGTCCCTGGGGCAGATACGCAGTATTTT. Translated: CASSVPGADTQYF.

The chain joins TRBV6-1 to TRBJ1-2; a possible D gene is TRBD1 (5 bases). CDR3 length equals 12 residues. V lost 5 bases and J 12 bases, leaving 16 bases between the germline ends. Germline V gene lookup returns CDR1 MNHNS and CDR2 SASEGT. The CDR3 reads CASSTQGRGNTF. For the CDR3, the DNA is TGTGCCAGCAGTACCCAGGGTCGAGGAAACACCTTC.

The chain carries TRBV7-7 and TRBJ1-3; 7 nucleotides line up with TRBD1. With V trimmed by 5 bases and J by 8 bases, 9 bases remained unmatched. The CDR3 runs 14 residues. In germline, CDR1 is SSHAT, CDR2 FNYEAQ (reference sequence). The CDR3 DNA is TGTGCCAGCAGCGCTCAGGGGGGCTGGGACACCATATATTTT. Amino acids: CASSAQGGWDTIYF.

V and J are TRBV5-4 and TRBJ2-5; possible D gene TRBD1, 6 bases. The germline V gene has CDR1 SGHNT and CDR2 YYREEE (reference sequence). V was clipped by 2 bases and J by 5 bases, with 13 bases between them. CDR3 length: 14 residues. The CDR3 loop reads CASSLGQISETQYF. The CDR3 DNA follows: TGTGCCAGCAGCTTAGGACAGATAAGCGAGACCCAGTACTTC.

Ten or more counts support this clonotype. The CDR3 DNA follows: TGTGCCAGCAGCGCAGGGCCCAACTACGAGCAGTACTTC. This translates into CASSAGPNYEQYF. The chain combines TRBV7-6 with TRBJ2-7; tentatively, D is TRBD1 (5 bases). V dropped 5 bases and J dropped 3 bases, with 11 bases sitting between them. Germline assignment: CDR1 SGHVS and CDR2 FNYEAQ. This CDR3 is 13 amino acids long.

This clonotype was found many times. The chain carries TRBV7-9 and TRBJ2-3; D is unclear. The ends were cut back, 3 bases at V and 3 bases at J, with 4 bases in the middle. This CDR3 contains 12 residues. Germline CDR1 reads SEHNR; CDR2 reads FQNEAQ (reference sequence). CDR3 region: CASSFVTDTQYF. In DNA form, the CDR3 reads TGTGCCAGCAGCTTTGTGACAGATACGCAGTATTTT. Full variable domain (rest looked up from reference TRBV7-9 and TRBJ2-3): DTGVSQNPRHKITKRGQNVTFRCDPISEHNRLYWYRQTLGQGPEFLTYFQNEAQLEKSRLLSDRFSAERPKGSFSTLEIQRTEQGDSAMYLCASSFVTDTQYFGPGTRLTVL.

The rearrangement uses TRBV15 and TRBJ1-5, with a tentative D call TRBD1 (5 bases). Trimming pared 5 bases from V and 1 base from J, leaving 15 bases between. CDR3 length: 16 residues. Germline V gene lookup returns CDR1 LNHNV and CDR2 YYDKDF (reference sequence). CDR3 bases: TGTGCCACCAGCCCCATCCCGGGACCCAGCAATCAGCCCCAGCATTTT. Translation gives CATSPIPGPSNQPQHF.

The V call is TRBV6-5, the J call TRBJ1-2; D is uncertain. Trimming stripped 0 bases from V and 4 bases from J, with 9 bases between. The CDR3 is 14 residues long. From germline, CDR1 is MNHEY and CDR2 SVGAGI. Here the CDR3 reads CASSYSRVVYGYTF. In nucleotides, the CDR3 is TGTGCCAGCAGTTACTCGCGGGTTGTCTATGGCTACACCTTC.

This clonotype has at least ten counts. The rearrangement links TRBV5-1 to TRBJ2-7; D gene unclear. Germline CDR1 is SGHRS and CDR2 is YFSETQ. The CDR3 covers 11 residues. Trimming pared 3 bases from V and 3 bases from J, leaving 4 bases between. Here the CDR3 DNA reads TGCGCCAGCAGCTATAACTACGAGCAGTACTTC. This gives the protein CASSYNYEQYF.

This chain connects TRBV12-3 or TRBV12-4 to TRBJ2-7; the match to TRBD2 covers 9 bases. This CDR3 has 17 residues. V lost 0 bases, J lost 3 bases, and 9 bases stayed unmatched. CDR3 loop: CASSLAGTSHLNYEQYF. The CDR3 coding sequence is TGTGCCAGCAGTTTAGCGGGGACTAGCCACCTGAACTACGAGCAGTACTTC.

This clonotype was observed at least ten times. The rearrangement links TRBV20-1 to TRBJ2-7; the D gene is possibly TRBD1 (6 bases). The CDR3 length is 13 residues. Germline values: CDR1 DFQATT, CDR2 SNEGSKA (reference sequence). V lost 6 bases, J lost 6 bases, and 18 bases lay in between. The CDR3 nucleotides read TGCAGTGCGCGTCCTCCGGGCAGGGGCGAGCAGTACTTC. It specifies CSARPPGRGEQYF.

A remark on this clonotype: This may stem from a read error, because a much larger clone lies one nucleotide away. The gene calls are TRBV7-2 and TRBJ2-7; 10 nucleotides match TRBD2. Germline V gives CDR1 SGHTA, CDR2 FQGNSA. This CDR3 has 15 residues. The CDR3 sequence is CASGFDGTSVYEQYF. The CDR3 nucleotides are TGTGCCAGCGGCTTCGACGGGACTAGCGTGTACGAGCAGTACTTC.

In this sample, this clonotype turned up once. J is TRBJ2-2 and V is TRBV20-1; 12 bases line up with TRBD2. J gave up 2 bases and V 3 bases, and 10 bases lay outside the gene matches. Germline assignment: CDR1 DFQATT and CDR2 SNEGSKA (reference sequence). The CDR3 sequence is 18 residues long. The CDR3 nucleotides read TGCAGTGCTAGCCTTGGGGCTAGCGGGAGGGCCAACACCGGGGAGCTGTTTTTT. As protein: CSASLGASGRANTGELFF.

This clonotype was detected ten times or more. This chain joins TRBV4-1 and TRBJ1-6, with 9 nucleotides matching TRBD1. Germline lookup yields CDR1 MGHRA and CDR2 YSYEKL. The V gene end was trimmed by 1 base and the J gene end by 8 bases; junction bases not matched to a gene: 3. CDR3 length: 15 amino acids. The CDR3 nucleotides are TGCGCCAGCAGCCAAGGGGGACAGGGCTATTCACCCCTCCACTTT. Protein: CASSQGGQGYSPLHF.